This entry is about one T cell receptor (beta chain). The antigen remains undetermined. The data belong to a study of cytomegalovirus exposure and HLA in healthy donors. The PCR ran on 60 Vbeta and 13 Jbeta primers. The method was immunoSEQ multiplex PCR; TCRdb's version includes in-frame clones alone and lacks a portion of them. The profile covers roughly 180,000 clones, with roughly 85% appearing a single time and approximately 1.3% taken by the ten largest. Study findings and constraints: Under in vitro conditions, a few CMV-associated chains were confirmed as specific for CMV antigens.

The sequenced sample consisted of PBMCs. This TCR was sampled from a young man in good health and CMV-seronegative.

The CDR3: CASRWEMNTEAFF. In DNA form, the CDR3 reads TGTGCCAGCAGGTGGGAGATGAACACTGAAGCTTTCTTT. The J gene is TRBJ1-1, the V gene TRBV2; D is ambiguous. With 6 bases removed from V and 0 bases from J, the gap between germline ends came to 8 bases. Germline CDR1 reads SNHLY; CDR2 reads FYNNEI. There are 13 residues in the CDR3.